These T cell receptor beta chains were read from a single sample in a study of T cell repertoires in ileal Crohn's disease. Some clones are missing from TCRdb's copy, which holds only in-frame ones; the method was immunoSEQ multiplex PCR. Of some 7,000 clones listed, 80% to 90% are singletons. The sequenced material came from ileal tissue. Receptor source: an adult with Crohn's disease. CDR3s include the opening cysteine and the closing phenylalanine or tryptophan. Fields, in order: J gene, clone size, CDR3 length, V gene, D gene, CDR3 DNA, CDR3 protein. A D gene is named only where the DNA matches it firmly. Size values are once, few and many counts, or a class for expanded clones, and some rows have none.

j_gene: TRBJ2-5
abundance: once
len: 12
v_gene: TRBV7-6
d_gene: .
CDR3nt: TGTGCCAGCAGCACCGACTCCTCCCGGCAGTACTTC
CDR3aa: CASSTDSSRQYF

j_gene: TRBJ2-2
abundance: .
len: 11
v_gene: TRBV29-1
d_gene: .
CDR3nt: TGCAGCGTAAAGGAGGCCGGGGAGCTGTTTTTT
CDR3aa: CSVKEAGELFF

j_gene: TRBJ2-3
abundance: .
len: 14
v_gene: TRBV9
d_gene: TRBD2
CDR3nt: TGTGCCAGCAGCCCTAGCGGGAGGTCAGATACGCAGTATTTT
CDR3aa: CASSPSGRSDTQYF

j_gene: TRBJ2-3
abundance: .
len: 14
v_gene: TRBV6-1
d_gene: TRBD2
CDR3nt: TGTGCCATCATAGCGGGAGATGGCACAGATACGCAGTATTTT
CDR3aa: CAIIAGDGTDTQYF

j_gene: TRBJ1-1
abundance: .
len: 13
v_gene: TRBV5-1
d_gene: .
CDR3nt: TGCGCCAGCAGCTTACAGGGAGGGTGGGAAGCTTTCTTT
CDR3aa: CASSLQGGWEAFF

j_gene: TRBJ2-5
abundance: .
len: 17
v_gene: TRBV21-1
d_gene: .
CDR3nt: TGTGCCAGCAGCAAGGACGCGACAGGGGGCGGCGGGGAGACCCAGTACTTC
CDR3aa: CASSKDATGGGGETQYF

j_gene: TRBJ1-6
abundance: .
len: 15
v_gene: TRBV10-3
d_gene: TRBD1
CDR3nt: TGTGCCATCAAACCTTCCGGGACAGAGAATTCACCCCTCCACTTT
CDR3aa: CAIKPSGTENSPLHF

j_gene: TRBJ2-7
abundance: .
len: 13
v_gene: TRBV11-3
d_gene: .
CDR3nt: TGTGCCAGCAGCTTAGAACCGGCCTACGAGCAGTACTTC
CDR3aa: CASSLEPAYEQYF

j_gene: TRBJ1-2
abundance: once
len: 11
v_gene: TRBV15
d_gene: .
CDR3nt: TGTGCCACCAGCTCCCGGTATGGCTACACCTTC
CDR3aa: CATSSRYGYTF

j_gene: TRBJ1-1
abundance: .
len: 15
v_gene: TRBV6-5
d_gene: .
CDR3nt: TGTGCCAGCAGTTACTCGAGGGTGGCCTTGGGTGAAGCTTTCTTT
CDR3aa: CASSYSRVALGEAFF

j_gene: TRBJ2-1
abundance: .
len: 13
v_gene: TRBV6-1
d_gene: TRBD1
CDR3nt: TGTGCCAGCGAAGCGTCAGGGGGCGTATTGCAGTTCTTC
CDR3aa: CASEASGGVLQFF

j_gene: TRBJ2-1
abundance: .
len: 15
v_gene: TRBV11-3
d_gene: TRBD2
CDR3nt: TGTGCCAGCAGCCCCGGGACTAGCGGGTTAGGTATACAGTTCTTC
CDR3aa: CASSPGTSGLGIQFF

j_gene: TRBJ1-1
abundance: .
len: 14
v_gene: TRBV5-1
d_gene: TRBD1
CDR3nt: TGCGCCAGCGGGTCGGGACAGCCAAACACTGAAGCTTTCTTT
CDR3aa: CASGSGQPNTEAFF

j_gene: TRBJ1-2
abundance: .
len: 14
v_gene: TRBV29-1
d_gene: .
CDR3nt: TGCAGCGTTGAAGATCCGGGACACTTATATGGCTACACCTTC
CDR3aa: CSVEDPGHLYGYTF

j_gene: TRBJ1-6
abundance: .
len: 14
v_gene: TRBV5-6
d_gene: .
CDR3nt: TGTGCCAGCAGCCTAGGACAGTATAATTCACCCCTCCACTTT
CDR3aa: CASSLGQYNSPLHF

j_gene: TRBJ2-1
abundance: .
len: 16
v_gene: TRBV19
d_gene: .
CDR3nt: TGTGCCAGTAGTATCCGGGGCGCAGGGGGGTGGAATGAGCAGTTCTTC
CDR3aa: CASSIRGAGGWNEQFF

j_gene: TRBJ2-7
abundance: .
len: 15
v_gene: TRBV11-2
d_gene: .
CDR3nt: TGTGCCAGCAGCTTAGAAGTTGACAGTCACTACGAGCAGTACTTC
CDR3aa: CASSLEVDSHYEQYF

j_gene: TRBJ2-3
abundance: .
len: 15
v_gene: TRBV25-1
d_gene: .
CDR3nt: TGTGCCAGCAGTCGTCCTAGCGCTAGCACAGATACGCAGTATTTT
CDR3aa: CASSRPSASTDTQYF

j_gene: TRBJ2-1
abundance: .
len: 15
v_gene: TRBV4-1
d_gene: TRBD2
CDR3nt: TGCGCCAGCAGCCCCCTCGGGACTAGGGTAAATGAGCAGTTCTTC
CDR3aa: CASSPLGTRVNEQFF

j_gene: TRBJ1-1
abundance: .
len: 14
v_gene: TRBV30
d_gene: .
CDR3nt: TGTGCCTGGAGTGTAGGCTCAGGGGTCCCTGAAGCTTTCTTT
CDR3aa: CAWSVGSGVPEAFF

j_gene: TRBJ1-1
abundance: .
len: 13
v_gene: TRBV5-1
d_gene: .
CDR3nt: TGCGCCAGCAGCTCGACGGGTGGGACTGAAGCTTTCTTT
CDR3aa: CASSSTGGTEAFF

j_gene: TRBJ2-3
abundance: .
len: 16
v_gene: TRBV7-9
d_gene: TRBD2
CDR3nt: TGTGCCAGCAGCCCTATAGCGGGAGGGGGCACAGATACGCAGTATTTT
CDR3aa: CASSPIAGGGTDTQYF

j_gene: TRBJ2-5
abundance: once
len: 14
v_gene: TRBV5-1
d_gene: TRBD1
CDR3nt: TGCGCCAGCAGCCAAAAGGACAGGGAGGAGACCCAGTACTTC
CDR3aa: CASSQKDREETQYF

j_gene: TRBJ2-7
abundance: .
len: 12
v_gene: TRBV25-1
d_gene: .
CDR3nt: TGTGCCAGCAGCGAGACAGTCTACGAGCAGTACTTC
CDR3aa: CASSETVYEQYF

j_gene: TRBJ1-5
abundance: .
len: 14
v_gene: TRBV7-9
d_gene: TRBD1
CDR3nt: TGTGCCAGCAGCTTTACAGGGGAAAATCAGCCCCAGCATTTT
CDR3aa: CASSFTGENQPQHF

j_gene: TRBJ2-3
abundance: .
len: 15
v_gene: TRBV27
d_gene: .
CDR3nt: TGTGCCACCCGAATTAAGCCCACTAGCACAGATACGCAGTATTTT
CDR3aa: CATRIKPTSTDTQYF

j_gene: TRBJ2-2
abundance: .
len: 15
v_gene: TRBV11-2
d_gene: TRBD2
CDR3nt: TGTGCCAGCAGCTTACAGCGGGAGTACACCGGGGAGCTGTTTTTT
CDR3aa: CASSLQREYTGELFF

j_gene: TRBJ2-5
abundance: .
len: 15
v_gene: TRBV7-9
d_gene: TRBD2
CDR3nt: TGTGCCAGCAGCGCCAGACTAGCGGGAGTAGAGACCCAGTACTTC
CDR3aa: CASSARLAGVETQYF

j_gene: TRBJ2-7
abundance: .
len: 15
v_gene: TRBV7-2
d_gene: .
CDR3nt: TGTGCCAGCAGCAAGAACCAGGCAGTCTCCTACGAGCAGTACTTC
CDR3aa: CASSKNQAVSYEQYF

j_gene: TRBJ1-2
abundance: .
len: 15
v_gene: TRBV5-6
d_gene: TRBD1
CDR3nt: TGTGCCAGCAGCTCCCTCCCGGGACAGACCTATGGCTACACCTTC
CDR3aa: CASSSLPGQTYGYTF

j_gene: TRBJ1-2
abundance: .
len: 13
v_gene: TRBV11-3
d_gene: .
CDR3nt: TGTGCCAGCAGCCTTAGGAGTGGCTATGGCTACACCTTC
CDR3aa: CASSLRSGYGYTF

j_gene: TRBJ2-7
abundance: .
len: 16
v_gene: TRBV27
d_gene: TRBD2
CDR3nt: TGTGCCAGCAGTTTGAGTTGGACTAGCGGGAGTTACGAGCAGTACTTC
CDR3aa: CASSLSWTSGSYEQYF

j_gene: TRBJ2-5
abundance: .
len: 15
v_gene: TRBV5-4
d_gene: TRBD2
CDR3nt: TGTGCCAGCAGATTGGGACTAGCGGGAGAAGAGACCCAGTACTTC
CDR3aa: CASRLGLAGEETQYF